This TCR beta chain was identified in a study of blood T cells in healthy people across ages (dated by TCRdb to the mid-2010s). Describing the broader study: Template switching captured roughly one uniquely barcoded TCR beta cDNA molecule per two T cells in model experiments. The study measured age-related changes in TCR beta repertoire diversity using deep sequencing normalized with unique cDNA molecular identifiers. Four age groups were formed from the donors: young (average 16 years), middle-aged (less than 40), aged (roughly 58) and long-lived (roughly 81). Donors of different ages were randomly distributed across sequencing lanes to avoid experimental bias. For two donors (one aged 18 to 30 and one aged 80 or older), the study analyzed two additional independent replicas of 1 million unique cDNA reads from the same blood draw. Overall results and qualifications from the work: Estimates of total diversity based on one million sequenced T cells were considered lower bounds and underestimates. Because the CMV infection status of the donors was unknown, age-related changes in expanded clonotypes may potentially have been confounded. As age increased, observed TCR beta diversity per million T cells dropped in a roughly linear way, and a significant reduction was already evident by age approximately 40. Observed TCR beta diversity correlated strongly with the percentage of naive T cells measured by flow cytometry. Bulk unsorted PBMC profiling prevented conclusive comparison of naive and antigen-experienced compartments. Compared with the aged group, the long-lived group had more naive CD4+ T cells, fewer expanded clones and increased TCR diversity, suggesting age selection.

This clonotype showed up just once. The antigen this receptor binds is unknown. Base quality data are lacking; no much larger clone is found one base away. One read alone is weak evidence. Receptor amplification or capture employed 5' RACE. Sequencing instrument: Illumina HiSeq 2500. A second PCR of about 6 to 11 cycles was performed with a sample-barcoded 5' primer and a J-beta primer mix. A unique molecular identifier was introduced onto each TCR beta cDNA molecule by a template-switch 5' adaptor carrying 12 random nucleotides. At least 3 million CDR3-containing paired-end reads were obtained from each sample. First-strand cDNA was synthesized from all RNA with the Mint cDNA synthesis kit, primed by a TRBC-specific oligonucleotide. Following uracil-DNA glycosylase treatment, all cDNA underwent a first 18-cycle PCR with the universal primers M1SS and BC2_uni_R. The study's own analysis went as follows. Normalization of each sample was performed by random selection of 1 million high-quality reads, each carrying a distinct molecular identifier. Reads sharing molecular identifiers were discarded rather than binned into consensus sequences. MiTCR, run with a Q25 quality threshold and the strictest error-elimination algorithm, handled CDR3 identification, clonotype clustering and error correction. A nonparametric unseen species model with Euler transformation was used to estimate lower-bound total TCR beta diversity. Clones were called with MiXCR by TCRdb after fastp trimmed the public reads at Q25, and only in-frame beta chains were retained. Every distinct CDR3 protein forms one entry, paired with its most common genes and DNA. TCRdb's processing, not the study's, gives the V and J calls here. In this sample the table shows roughly 680,000 distinct CDR3 sequences, under 65% of which occur a single time. The top ten clonotypes cover about 13% of the sample.

In the germline V gene, CDR1 corresponds to SNHLY and CDR2 to FYNNEI. V is cut back by 6 bases and J by 7 bases, with 18 bases in the junction unmatched. CDR3 length: 16 amino acids, cysteine to phenylalanine. Just CDR3 DNA is preserved here, 48 bases in frame from base 1. The donors were 40 or so Caucasian individuals from Russia, aged roughly 6 to 95 years, who were systemically healthy. Approximately 10 milliliters of peripheral blood were collected from each donor into EDTA-treated Vacutainer tubes. Ficoll-Paque density-gradient centrifugation was used to isolate PBMCs, with at least 6.5 million per sample. Total RNA was extracted from PBMCs with Trizol reagent, with at least 6 micrograms obtained per sample. The percentages of naive CD45RAhigh/CD27high T cells were determined by flow cytometry on a PBMC aliquot from every donor.

The sample consisted of blood. The source of this sequence is a woman of 80 years or more in good health. The V gene is TRBV2 and the J gene is TRBJ2-7, and 7 junctional nucleotides match TRBD1. The CDR3 protein is CASRARPGTANNEQYF. The bases read TGTGCCAGCAGAGCCCGACCTGGGACAGCCAACAATGAGCAGTACTTC.